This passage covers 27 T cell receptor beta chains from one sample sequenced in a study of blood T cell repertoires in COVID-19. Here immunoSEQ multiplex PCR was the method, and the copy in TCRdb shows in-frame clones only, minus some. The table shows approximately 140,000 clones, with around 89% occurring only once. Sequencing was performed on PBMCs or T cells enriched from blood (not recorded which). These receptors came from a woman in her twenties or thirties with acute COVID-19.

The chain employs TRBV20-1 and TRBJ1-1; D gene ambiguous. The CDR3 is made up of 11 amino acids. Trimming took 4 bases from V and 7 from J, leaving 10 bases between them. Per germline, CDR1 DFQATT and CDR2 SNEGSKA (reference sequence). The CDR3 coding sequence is TGCAGTGCTAACGAGATGTTTGAAGCTTTCTTT. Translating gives CSANEMFEAFF.

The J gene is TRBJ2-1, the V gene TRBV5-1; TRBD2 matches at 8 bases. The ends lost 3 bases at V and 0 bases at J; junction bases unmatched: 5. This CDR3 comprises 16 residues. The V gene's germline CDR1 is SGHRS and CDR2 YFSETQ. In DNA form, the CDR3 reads TGCGCCAGCAGCTCGGGAGGGGCCGGCTCCTACAATGAGCAGTTCTTC. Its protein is CASSSGGAGSYNEQFF. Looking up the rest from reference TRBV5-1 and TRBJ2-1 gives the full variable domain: KAGVTQTPRYLIKTRGQQVTLSCSPISGHRSVSWYQQTPGQGLQFLFEYFSETQRNKGNFPGRFSGRQFSNSRSEMNVSTLELGDSALYLCASSSGGAGSYNEQFFGPGTRLTVL.

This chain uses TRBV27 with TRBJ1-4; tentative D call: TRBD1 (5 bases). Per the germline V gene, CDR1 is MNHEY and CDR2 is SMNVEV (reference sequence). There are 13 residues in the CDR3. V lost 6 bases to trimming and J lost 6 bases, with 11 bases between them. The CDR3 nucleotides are TGTGCCAGCAGACTTTGGGGGGATGAAAAACTGTTTTTT. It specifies CASRLWGDEKLFF.

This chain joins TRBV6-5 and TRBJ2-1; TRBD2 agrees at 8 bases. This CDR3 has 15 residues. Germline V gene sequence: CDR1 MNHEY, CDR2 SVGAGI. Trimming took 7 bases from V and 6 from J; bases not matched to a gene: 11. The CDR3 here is CASILQAGVGNEQFF. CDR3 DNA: TGTGCCAGCATATTACAAGCGGGGGTTGGCAATGAGCAGTTCTTC.

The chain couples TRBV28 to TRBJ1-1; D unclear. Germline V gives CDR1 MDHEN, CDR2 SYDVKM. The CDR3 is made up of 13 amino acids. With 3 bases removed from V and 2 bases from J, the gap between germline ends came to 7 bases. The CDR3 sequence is CASSFRSNTEAFF. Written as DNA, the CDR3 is TGTGCCAGCAGTTTCCGGAGTAACACTGAAGCTTTCTTT.

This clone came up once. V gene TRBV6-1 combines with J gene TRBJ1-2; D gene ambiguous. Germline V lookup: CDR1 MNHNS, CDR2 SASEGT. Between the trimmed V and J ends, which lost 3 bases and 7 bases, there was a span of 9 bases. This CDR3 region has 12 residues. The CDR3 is CASSDGGFGYTF. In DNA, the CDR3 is TGTGCCAGCAGTGATGGAGGGTTTGGCTACACCTTC.

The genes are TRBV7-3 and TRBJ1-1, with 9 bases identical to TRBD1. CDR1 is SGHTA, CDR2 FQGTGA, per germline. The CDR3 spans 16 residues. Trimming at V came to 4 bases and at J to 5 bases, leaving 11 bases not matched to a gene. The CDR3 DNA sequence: TGTGCCAGCAGCTCCTATCCGGGACAGGGAGGGACTGAAGCTTTCTTT. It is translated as CASSSYPGQGGTEAFF.

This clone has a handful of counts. CDR3 in amino acids: CAIRSLAGVNNEQFF. The CDR3 DNA reads TGTGCCATCAGGAGTCTAGCGGGAGTTAACAATGAGCAGTTCTTC. The genes are TRBV10-3 and TRBJ2-1; TRBD2 agrees at 10 bases. The germline CDR1 and CDR2 sequences are ENHRY and SYGVKD. The CDR3 length is 15 residues. Trimming removed 6 bases from V and 5 bases from J; junction bases left unmatched: 7.

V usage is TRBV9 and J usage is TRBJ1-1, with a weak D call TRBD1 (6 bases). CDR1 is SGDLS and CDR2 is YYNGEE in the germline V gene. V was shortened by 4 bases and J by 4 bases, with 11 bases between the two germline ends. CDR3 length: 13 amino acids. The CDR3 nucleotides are TGTGCCAGCAGCCCCGGGGGGCTCACTGAAGCTTTCTTT. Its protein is CASSPGGLTEAFF. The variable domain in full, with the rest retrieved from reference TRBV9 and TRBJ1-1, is DSGVTQTPKHLITATGQRVTLRCSPRSGDLSVYWYQQSLDQGLQFLIQYYNGEERAKGNILERFSAQQFPDLHSELNLSSLELGDSALYFCASSPGGLTEAFFGQGTRLTVV.

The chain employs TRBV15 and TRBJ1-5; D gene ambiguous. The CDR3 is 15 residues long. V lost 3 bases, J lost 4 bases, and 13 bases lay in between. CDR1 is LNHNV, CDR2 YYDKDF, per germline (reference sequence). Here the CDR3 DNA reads TGTGCCACCAGCAGGGATCGGGAAAGGAATCAGCCCCAGCATTTT. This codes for CATSRDRERNQPQHF.

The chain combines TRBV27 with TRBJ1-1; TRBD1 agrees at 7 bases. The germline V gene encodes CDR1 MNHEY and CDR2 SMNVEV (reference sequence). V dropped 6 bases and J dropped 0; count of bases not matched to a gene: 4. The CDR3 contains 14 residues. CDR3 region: CASRTGSLNTEAFF. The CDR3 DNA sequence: TGTGCCAGCAGGACAGGGTCGCTGAACACTGAAGCTTTCTTT.

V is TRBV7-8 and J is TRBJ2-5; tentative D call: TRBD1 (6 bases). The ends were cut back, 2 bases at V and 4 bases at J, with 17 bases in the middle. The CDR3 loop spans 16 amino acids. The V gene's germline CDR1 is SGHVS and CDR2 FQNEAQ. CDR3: CASSLRHSGVGETQYF. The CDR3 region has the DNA TGTGCCAGCAGCTTAAGACATTCAGGGGTTGGAGAGACCCAGTACTTC.

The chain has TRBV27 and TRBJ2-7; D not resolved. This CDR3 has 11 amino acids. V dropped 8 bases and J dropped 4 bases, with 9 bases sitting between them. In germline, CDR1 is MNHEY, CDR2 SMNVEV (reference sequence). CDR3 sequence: CASGLLYEQYF. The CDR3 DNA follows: TGTGCCAGCGGGTTATTATACGAGCAGTACTTC.

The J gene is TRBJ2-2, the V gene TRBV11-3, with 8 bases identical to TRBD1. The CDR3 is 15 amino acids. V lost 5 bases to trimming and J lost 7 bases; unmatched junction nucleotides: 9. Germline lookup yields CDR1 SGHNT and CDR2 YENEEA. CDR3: CASSQDRGRVGELFF. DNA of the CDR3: TGTGCCAGCAGCCAAGACAGGGGAAGGGTCGGGGAGCTGTTTTTT.

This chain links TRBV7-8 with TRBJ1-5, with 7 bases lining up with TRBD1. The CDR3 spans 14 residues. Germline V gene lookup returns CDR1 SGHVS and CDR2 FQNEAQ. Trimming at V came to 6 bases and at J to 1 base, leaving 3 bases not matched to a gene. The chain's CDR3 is CASSAGGSNQPQHF. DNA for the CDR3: TGTGCCAGCAGTGCAGGGGGGAGCAATCAGCCCCAGCATTTT. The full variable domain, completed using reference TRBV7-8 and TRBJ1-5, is GAGVSQSPRYKVAKRGQDVALRCDPISGHVSLFWYQQALGQGPEFLTYFQNEAQLDKSGLPSDRFFAERPEGSVSTLKIQRTQQEDSAVYLCASSAGGSNQPQHFGDGTRLSIL.

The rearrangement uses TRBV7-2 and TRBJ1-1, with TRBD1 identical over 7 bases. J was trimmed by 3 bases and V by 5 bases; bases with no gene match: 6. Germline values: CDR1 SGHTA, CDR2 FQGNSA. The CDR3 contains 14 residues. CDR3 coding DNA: TGTGCCAGCAGCCTAGGGACAGTCTACACTGAAGCTTTCTTT. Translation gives CASSLGTVYTEAFF. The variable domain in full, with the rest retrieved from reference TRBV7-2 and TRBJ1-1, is GAGVSQSPSNKVTEKGKDVELRCDPISGHTALYWYRQSLGQGLEFLIYFQGNSAPDKSGLPSDRFSAERTGGSVSTLTIQRTQQEDSAVYLCASSLGTVYTEAFFGQGTRLTVV.

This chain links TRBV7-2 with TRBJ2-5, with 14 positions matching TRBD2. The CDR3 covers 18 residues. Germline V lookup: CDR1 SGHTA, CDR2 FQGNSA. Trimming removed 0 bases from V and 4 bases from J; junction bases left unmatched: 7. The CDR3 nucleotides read TGTGCCAGCAGCTTAGCATCTGGACTAGCGGGAGGAGTAGAGACCCAGTACTTC. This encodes CASSLASGLAGGVETQYF.

The CDR3 region is CASSRGPTRSYEQYF. CDR3 DNA: TGTGCCAGCTCACGGGGGCCTACCCGATCCTACGAGCAGTACTTC. The rearrangement links TRBV18 to TRBJ2-7; TRBD1 is a possible D gene (6 bases). Trimming stripped 4 bases from V and 1 base from J, with 14 bases between. Germline loops: CDR1 KGHSH, CDR2 LQKENI. CDR3 length equals 15 residues.

The CDR3 DNA follows: TGTGCCAGCAGCTTAGCGTGGGCAAGCACAGATACGCAGTATTTT. Translation: CASSLAWASTDTQYF. This sequence joins TRBV7-2 and TRBJ2-3, with D unresolved. Trimming took off 0 bases at V and 0 bases at J, with 7 bases between the two ends. CDR1 and CDR2 from the germline V gene are SGHTA and FQGNSA. The CDR3 is 15 amino acids.

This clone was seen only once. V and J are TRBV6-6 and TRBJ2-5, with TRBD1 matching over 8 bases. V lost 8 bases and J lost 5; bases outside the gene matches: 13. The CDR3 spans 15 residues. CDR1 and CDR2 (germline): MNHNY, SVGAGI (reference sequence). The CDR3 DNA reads TGTGCCAGCGCTTACCAGACAGGGGTTAGGGAGACCCAGTACTTC. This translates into CASAYQTGVRETQYF.

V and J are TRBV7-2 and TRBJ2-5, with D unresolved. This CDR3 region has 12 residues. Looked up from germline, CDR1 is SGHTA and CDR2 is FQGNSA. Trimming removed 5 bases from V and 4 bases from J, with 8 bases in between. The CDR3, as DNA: TGTGCCAGCAGCACACGAGGAGAGACCCAGTACTTC. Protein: CASSTRGETQYF.

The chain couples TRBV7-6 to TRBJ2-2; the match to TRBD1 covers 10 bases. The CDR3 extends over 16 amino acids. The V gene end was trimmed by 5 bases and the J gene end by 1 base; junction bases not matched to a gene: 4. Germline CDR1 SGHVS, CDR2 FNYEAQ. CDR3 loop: CASSPWTGGNTGELFF. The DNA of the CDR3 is TGTGCCAGCAGCCCCTGGACAGGGGGGAACACCGGGGAGCTGTTTTTT. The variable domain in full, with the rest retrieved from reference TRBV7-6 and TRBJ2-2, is GAGVSQSPRYKVTKRGQDVALRCDPISGHVSLYWYRQALGQGPEFLTYFNYEAQQDKSGLPNDRFSAERPEGSISTLTIQRTEQRDSAMYRCASSPWTGGNTGELFFGEGSRLTVL.

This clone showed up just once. The CDR3 coding sequence is TGTGCCAGCAGGATGAGCTCTGGAAACACCATATATTTT. The encoded protein is CASRMSSGNTIYF. The rearrangement uses TRBV6-5 and TRBJ1-3; D unresolved. The CDR3 runs to 13 residues. The germline V and J ends were trimmed by 6 bases and 0 bases, with 6 bases remaining between them. Germline CDR1 and CDR2: MNHEY and SVGAGI.

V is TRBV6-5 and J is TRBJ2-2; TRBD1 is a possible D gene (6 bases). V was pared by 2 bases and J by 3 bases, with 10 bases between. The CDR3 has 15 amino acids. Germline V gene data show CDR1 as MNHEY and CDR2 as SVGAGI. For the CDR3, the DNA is TGTGCCAGCAGTTACCAGGGGTTGTACACCGGGGAGCTGTTTTTT. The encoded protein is CASSYQGLYTGELFF.

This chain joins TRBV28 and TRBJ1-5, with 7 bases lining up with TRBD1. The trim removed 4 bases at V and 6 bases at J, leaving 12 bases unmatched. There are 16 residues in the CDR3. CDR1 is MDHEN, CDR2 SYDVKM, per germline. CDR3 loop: CASSSYSNYRGQPQHF. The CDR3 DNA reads TGTGCCAGCAGTTCCTATTCCAACTACAGGGGTCAGCCCCAGCATTTT.

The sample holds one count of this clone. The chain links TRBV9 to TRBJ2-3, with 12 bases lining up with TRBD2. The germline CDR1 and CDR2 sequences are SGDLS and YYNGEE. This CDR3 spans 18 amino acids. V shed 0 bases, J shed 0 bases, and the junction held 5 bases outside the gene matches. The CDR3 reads CASSVAAGLAGSTDTQYF. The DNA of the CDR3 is TGTGCCAGCAGCGTAGCCGCCGGACTAGCGGGAAGCACAGATACGCAGTATTTT.

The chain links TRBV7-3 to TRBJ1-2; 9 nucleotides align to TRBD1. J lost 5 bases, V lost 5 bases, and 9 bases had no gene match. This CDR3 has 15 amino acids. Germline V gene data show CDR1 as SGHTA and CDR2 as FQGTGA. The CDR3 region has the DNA TGTGCCAGCAGCCCAGAACAGGGGGCGTCTTATGGCTACACCTTC. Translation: CASSPEQGASYGYTF.